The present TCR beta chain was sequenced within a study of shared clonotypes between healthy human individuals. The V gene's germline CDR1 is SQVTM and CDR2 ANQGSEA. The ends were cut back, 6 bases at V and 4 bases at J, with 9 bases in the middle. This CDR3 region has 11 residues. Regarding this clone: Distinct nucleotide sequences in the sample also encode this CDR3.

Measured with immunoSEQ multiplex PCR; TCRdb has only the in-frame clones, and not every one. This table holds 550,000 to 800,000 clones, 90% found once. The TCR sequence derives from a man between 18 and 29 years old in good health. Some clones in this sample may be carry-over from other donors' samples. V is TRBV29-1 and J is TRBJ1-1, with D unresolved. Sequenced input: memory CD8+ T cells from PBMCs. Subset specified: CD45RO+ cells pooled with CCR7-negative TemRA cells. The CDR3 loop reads CSVRGGTEAFF. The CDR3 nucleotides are TGCAGCGTGCGGGGAGGCACTGAAGCTTTCTTT.